This T cell receptor beta chain was captured in a study of blood T cell repertoires in COVID-19. Overall study: PBMCs, B-cell-depleted T cells, or T cells provided the cDNA or gDNA that made up the material.

CDR1 GTSNPN and CDR2 SVGIG come from the germline V gene (reference sequence). The CDR3 consists of 13 residues. V lost 1 base and J lost 5; bases outside the gene matches: 1. Patients in Seattle were enrolled during active infection, then followed longitudinally. Profiled with immunoSEQ multiplex PCR; TCRdb holds only in-frame clones, not every one. Among just under 45,000 clones, 87% were seen once, and the ten largest hold 3% to 5%. Material: peripheral blood. The chain recombines TRBV30 with TRBJ2-1, with TRBD2 identical over 8 bases. The sequence derives from a man aged 35-49 years with COVID-19, enrolled during active disease. The DNA of the CDR3 is TGTGCCTGGAGTGCAGCGGGGGACAATGAGCAGTTCTTC. It specifies CAWSAAGDNEQFF.